These 20 T cell receptor delta chains were all obtained from the same sample, sequenced in a study of gamma-delta T cells after stem cell transplantation. TCRdb reapplied CATT to the RT-PCR reads. The sample has 2,100 or so delta-chain clones, 0.9% to 1.3% seen once. Sequencing was performed on gamma-delta T cells. Receptors originate from a human donor. It is not recorded whose cells these are; they may come from a transplant donor.

Details on this clone: A much larger clone is a single base away; this may be a read error. This chain links TRDV2 with TRDJ1; 8 positions agree with TRDD3. Germline V CDR1 and CDR2: GEAIGNYY, EKD. There are 16 residues in the CDR3. In nucleotides, the CDR3 is TGTGCCTGCTTCCCTTTGGGGGATCTAGGAACCGATAAACCCATCTTT. This translates into CACFPLGDLGTDKPIF.

In this sample, this clone is medium-sized. This specimen includes other DNA sequences encoding the same CDR3. The chain has TRDV3 and TRDJ1; the match to TRDD3 covers 11 bases. There are 18 residues in the CDR3. Germline V gene lookup returns CDR1 TVYSNPD and CDR2 GDNSRS (reference sequence). The ends lost 1 base at V and 0 bases at J; junction bases unmatched: 13. CDR3 coding DNA: TGTGCCTTTAAGGGATGGGCTGGGGGATACAGCGACACCGATAAACTCATCTTT. Amino acid sequence: CAFKGWAGGYSDTDKLIF.

Within the sample, this clone is medium-sized (0.01 to 0.1%). The chain has TRDV2 and TRDJ1; TRDD3 agrees at 8 bases. The CDR3 has 15 amino acids. Germline V gene lookup returns CDR1 GEAIGNYY and CDR2 EKD. The V segment lost 3 bases and the J segment 0 bases; nucleotides outside the gene matches: 5. CDR3 nucleotides: TGTGCCTGTGACTTACTGGGGGGGGACACCGATAAACTCATCTTT. Translation: CACDLLGGDTDKLIF.

This clone has only a few counts. The likely explanation is a read error, given a far larger clone one base away. Other DNA sequences in the sample encode the same CDR3. The chain carries TRDV2 and TRDJ3, with D unresolved. The V gene's germline CDR1 is GEAIGNYY and CDR2 EKD. Deletions cut 0 bases from V and 2 bases from J, with 16 bases between. This CDR3 comprises 19 residues. The CDR3 loop is CACDTVQVGSAWDTRQMFF. The CDR3 bases are TGTGCCTGTGACACCGTACAGGTAGGTAGTGCCTGGGACACCCGACAGATGTTTTTC.

About this clone: A read error is likely here: a far larger clone is one base away. J is TRDJ1 and V is TRDV2, with TRDD3 identical over 7 bases. J was trimmed by 3 bases and V by 3 bases; bases with no gene match: 6. This CDR3 has 14 residues. Per germline, CDR1 GEAIGNYY and CDR2 EKD. The CDR3 nucleotides are TGTGCCTGTGACTCCGTGGGGGAGGCCGATAAACTCATCTTT. Translated: CACDSVGEADKLIF.

The sample holds a few counts of this clone. TCRdb's protein for this DNA is that of a much larger clone and differs from the translation at residue 10, likely a read error; the protein shown is the DNA translation. V and J are TRDV2 and TRDJ1; TRDD3 agrees at 7 bases. The J segment lost 5 bases and the V segment lost 2 bases, leaving 19 bases of the junction unmatched. Germline values: CDR1 GEAIGNYY, CDR2 EKD. The CDR3 covers 18 residues. The CDR3 DNA reads as TGTGCCTGTGACAGAGTCCCTACTGGGGAATTTGACTTGGATAAACTCATCTTT. This encodes CACDRVPTGEFDLDKLIF.

With regard to this clone: Only one base separates this from a far larger clonotype, so it likely reflects a read error. The chain recombines TRDV2 with TRDJ1, with no clear D. The germline CDR1 and CDR2 sequences are GEAIGNYY and EKD. Trimming took off 2 bases at V and 0 bases at J, with 12 bases between the two ends. This CDR3 comprises 15 residues. The CDR3 spells CACDSVTADTDKLIF. The CDR3 nucleotides are TGTGCCTGTGACAGCGTGACGGCTGACACCGATAAACTCATCTTT.

On this clone itself: This clone may be a read error of a much larger clone one base away. Other DNA sequences in this sample translate to the same CDR3. V usage is TRDV2 and J usage is TRDJ1; 8 nucleotides match TRDD3. The CDR3 extends over 17 amino acids. Germline CDR1 GEAIGNYY, CDR2 EKD. V shed 0 bases, J shed 3 bases, and the junction held 11 bases outside the gene matches. CDR3 amino acids: CACDTLGESEGPDKLIF. The CDR3 nucleotides read TGTGCCTGTGACACCCTGGGGGAATCCGAGGGCCCCGATAAACTCATCTTT.

This clone showed up just a few times. With only one base between it and a far larger clone, this is likely a read error. V is TRDV2 and J is TRDJ1; possible D gene TRDD3, 6 bases. Germline assignment: CDR1 GEAIGNYY and CDR2 EKD. Trimming cost V 3 bases and J 3 bases, with 16 bases left between them. The CDR3 consists of 15 residues. The CDR3 nucleotides read TGTGCCTGTGACCCACCTGGGGATCGGGCCGATAAACTCATCTTT. This encodes CACDPPGDRADKLIF.

This clone was counted a few times. A much larger clone differs from this one at a single base, so this may be a read error. Additional DNA sequences in this sample encode the identical CDR3. V and J are TRDV1 and TRDJ1; 13 bases agree with TRDD3. Germline assignment: CDR1 TSWWSYY and CDR2 QGS. The CDR3 runs 22 residues. The CDR3 DNA follows: TGTGCTCTTGGGGAATATCCCTCCATTCCTACGTCTTTACTGGGGGATACGCGGAAACTAATCTTT. This gives the protein CALGEYPSIPTSLLGDTRKLIF.

Concerning this clone: A much larger clone lies a single base off, so this may be a read error. At the DNA level, this CDR3 is encoded by other sequences in the same sample as well. This chain connects TRDV2 to TRDJ1, with TRDD3 identical over 11 bases. The CDR3 runs 18 residues. Per germline, CDR1 GEAIGNYY and CDR2 EKD. After removal of 7 bases from V and 4 bases from J, the junction contained 19 bases not matched to a gene. The CDR3 DNA sequence: TGTGCCTGCGACGCTCTCCTGGGGGATACCTTTGAGAGCGATAAACTCATCTTT. Protein: CACDALLGDTFESDKLIF.

The chain combines TRDV2 with TRDJ3; 12 bases agree with TRDD3. J lost 8 bases, V lost 3 bases, and 16 bases had no gene match. This CDR3 comprises 20 residues. Germline values: CDR1 GEAIGNYY, CDR2 EKD. The CDR3 protein is CACDALLGDTRLGYTRQMFF. In DNA form, the CDR3 reads TGTGCCTGTGACGCGCTACTGGGGGATACAAGGCTGGGGTACACCCGACAGATGTTTTTC.

This clone was seen a few times. It differs at one base from a far larger clone, so likely a read error. V gene TRDV2 combines with J gene TRDJ1, with 9 bases that match TRDD3. Germline assignment: CDR1 GEAIGNYY and CDR2 EKD. The CDR3 extends over 15 amino acids. The chain's CDR3 is CACDTWGIKNDKPIF. CDR3 sequence (DNA): TGTGCCTGTGACACCTGGGGGATAAAAAACGATAAACCCATCTTT.

This clone has only a few counts. A read error is likely here: a far larger clone is one base away. The same CDR3 arises from other DNA sequences in this sample as well. The chain has TRDV2 and TRDJ1, with 12 bases identical to TRDD3. Germline V gives CDR1 GEAIGNYY, CDR2 EKD. The CDR3 consists of 17 residues. The CDR3 DNA sequence: TGTGCCTGTGACACCTTGAGTACTGGGGGATACAACGATAAACTCATATTT. Amino acid sequence: CACDTLSTGGYNDKLIF.

The chain employs TRDV2 and TRDJ1, with TRDD3 identical over 13 bases. J was trimmed by 0 bases and V by 0 bases; bases with no gene match: 9. This CDR3 is 19 amino acids long. CDR1 is GEAIGNYY, CDR2 EKD, per germline. CDR3 sequence reads: CACDTFELGDTVHTDKLIF. CDR3 sequence (DNA): TGTGCCTGTGACACCTTCGAACTGGGGGATACGGTACACACCGATAAACTCATCTTT.

Only a few counts were recorded for this clone. The chain recombines TRDV2 with TRDJ1; 8 nucleotides line up with TRDD3. CDR1 GEAIGNYY and CDR2 EKD come from the germline V gene. The J segment lost 0 bases and the V segment lost 3 bases, leaving 17 bases of the junction unmatched. CDR3 length: 19 amino acids. The CDR3 bases are TGTGCCTGTGACGCCCTGAATGTACTGGGGGTCCCGTACACCGATAAACTCATCTTT. Translation: CACDALNVLGVPYTDKLIF.

In this sample, this clone is large. This CDR3 is also generated by other DNA sequences in the sample. The J gene is TRDJ1, the V gene TRDV2; 7 nucleotides agree with TRDD3. The CDR3 contains 18 residues. J was trimmed by 2 bases and V by 3 bases; bases with no gene match: 17. CDR1 is GEAIGNYY and CDR2 is EKD in the germline V gene. The CDR3 sequence: CACDPVSDRDTRTDKLIF. The CDR3 nucleotides are TGTGCCTGTGACCCGGTTTCAGACAGGGATACTCGGACCGATAAACTCATCTTT.

This clone was counted a few times. The V gene is TRDV2, the J gene TRDJ1; 7 bases agree with TRDD3. Germline CDR1 reads GEAIGNYY; CDR2 reads EKD. Trimming took 3 bases from V and 0 from J; bases not matched to a gene: 15. The CDR3 sequence is 18 residues long. In DNA form, the CDR3 reads TGTGCCTGTGACCAACTACGAACTGGGGACCCGTACACCGATAAACTCATCTTT. This gives the protein CACDQLRTGDPYTDKLIF.

This clone was found a few times. One base separates it from a far larger clone, so it is likely a read error. Other DNA sequences in this sample translate to the same CDR3. V usage is TRDV2 and J usage is TRDJ1; 13 positions agree with TRDD3. Losses at the gene ends were 3 bases for V and 6 bases for J; bases not matched to a gene: 15. The CDR3 contains 18 residues. Per the germline V gene, CDR1 is GEAIGNYY and CDR2 is EKD. The CDR3 coding sequence is TGTGCCTGTGACGCCTTAACTGGGGGATACGCCCCCCACCATAAACTCATCTTT. Encoded protein: CACDALTGGYAPHHKLIF.

This clone qualifies as medium-sized. This specimen includes other DNA sequences encoding the same CDR3. The gene calls are TRDV2 and TRDJ1, with D possibly being TRDD3 (5 bases). The length of the CDR3 is 15 residues. The V gene's germline CDR1 is GEAIGNYY and CDR2 EKD. The V end was cut by 0 bases, the J end by 0 bases, with 10 bases between. The CDR3 here is CACDTLGLHTDKLIF. The CDR3 DNA is TGTGCCTGTGACACCCTGGGTCTCCACACCGATAAACTCATCTTT.